The 9 T cell receptor beta chains reported below all come from one sample, sequenced in a study of breast tumors, draining lymph nodes, adjacent tissues. Breast cancer patients provided tissue from their axillary draining lymph nodes. MiXCR was run by TCRdb on the multiplex PCR reads, yielding one entry per CDR3 protein. This sample yields roughly 100,000 distinct CDR3 sequences, of which 30% are seen a single time; 4.5% to 7% belongs to the top ten. Sequenced material: axillary lymph node tissue. These receptors all come from a female donor with breast cancer. Some clones in this sample may be carry-over from other donors' samples.

There are many counts of this clonotype. This chain uses TRBV7-3 with TRBJ2-5; D may be TRBD1 or TRBD2 (5 bases each). Trimming removed 3 bases from V and 1 base from J, with 12 bases in between. In germline, CDR1 is SGHTA, CDR2 FQGTGA. This CDR3 has 15 amino acids. The CDR3 reads CASSFGGTPQETQYF. CDR3 nucleotides: TGTGCCAGCAGCTTTGGGGGAACTCCCCAAGAGACCCAGTACTTC.

In the case of this clonotype: A much larger clone is a single base away; this may be a read error. The chain couples TRBV12-3 or TRBV12-4 to TRBJ2-3; TRBD2 matches at 8 bases. This CDR3 is 15 amino acids long. V gave up 3 bases and J gave up 1 base; unmatched junction bases: 3. CDR3 region: CASSFRAGGTDTQYF. The CDR3 DNA is TGTGCCAGCAGTTTCCGAGCGGGAGGCACAGATACGCAGTATTTT.

This CDR3 reads CASSLGTGLITEAFF. CDR3 DNA sequence: TGTGCCAGCAGCCTCGGGACAGGGTTAATAACTGAAGCTTTCTTT. This chain joins TRBV14 and TRBJ1-1; 9 bases fit TRBD1. Germline lookup yields CDR1 SGHDN and CDR2 FVKESK. After removal of 4 bases from V and 5 bases from J, the junction contained 8 bases not matched to a gene. The length of the CDR3 is 15 residues.

This clonotype was detected ten times or more. The rearrangement joins TRBV10-3 to TRBJ1-3; D is unresolved. Germline-derived CDR1 and CDR2 are ENHRY and SYGVKD. The CDR3 has 13 amino acids. Trimming left V 11 bases short and J 0 bases short, with 11 bases between. The CDR3 spells CACVLDSGNTIYF. Here the CDR3 DNA reads TGTGCCTGCGTCTTGGACTCTGGAAACACCATATATTTT.

The V gene is TRBV6-5, the J gene TRBJ1-1; maybe TRBD1 (5 bases). The CDR3 extends over 13 amino acids. Trimming stripped 2 bases from V and 1 base from J, with 5 bases between. CDR1 is MNHEY, CDR2 SVGAGI, per germline. CDR3 residues: CASSYQGNTEAFF. DNA of the CDR3: TGTGCCAGCAGTTACCAGGGGAACACTGAAGCTTTCTTT.

This clonotype has just a few counts. Possible read error: a much larger clone is one base away. The chain is built from TRBV6-5 and TRBJ2-7; D uncertain. The germline V and J ends were trimmed by 4 bases and 4 bases, with 14 bases remaining between them. The V gene's germline CDR1 is MNHEY and CDR2 SVGAGI. The CDR3 is 14 amino acids. The CDR3 loop is CASSCRPVGYEQYF. The CDR3 DNA follows: TGTGCCAGCAGTTGCCGCCCCGTGGGGTACGAGCAGTACTTC.

This clonotype was detected many times. J is TRBJ2-3 and V is TRBV20-1, with 11 bases matching TRBD2. The trim removed 0 bases at V and 2 bases at J, leaving 10 bases unmatched. Germline values: CDR1 DFQATT, CDR2 SNEGSKA (reference sequence). There are 18 residues in the CDR3. The CDR3 region has the DNA TGCAGTGCTAGAGATGTGACTAGCGGGACGCCGCCCACAGATACGCAGTATTTT. It specifies CSARDVTSGTPPTDTQYF.

This clonotype was found many times. This CDR3 reads CASSYGGTQETQYF. CDR3 in DNA: TGTGCCAGCAGTTACGGAGGGACCCAAGAGACCCAGTACTTC. This sequence joins TRBV6-2 or TRBV6-3 and TRBJ2-5; tentative D call: TRBD2 (6 bases). Germline assignment: CDR1 MNHEY and CDR2 SVGEGT. The CDR3 contains 14 residues. The ends were cut back, 2 bases at V and 1 base at J, with 8 bases in the middle.

This clonotype was counted many times. The V and J genes are TRBV29-1 and TRBJ1-5; D gene unclear. The V end was cut by 5 bases, the J end by 6 bases, with 11 bases between. The CDR3 spans 12 residues. Germline V lookup: CDR1 SQVTM, CDR2 ANQGSEA. CDR3 sequence: CSVSGSGQPQHF. CDR3 in DNA: TGCAGCGTTTCGGGTTCAGGTCAGCCCCAGCATTTT.